This T cell receptor beta chain was sequenced during a study of T cells in narcolepsy. Study-level information: Patients with NT1 or NT2 and healthy control donors were enrolled.

Notes on this clone: The antigen is unknown.

This CDR3 region has 12 residues. Germline values: CDR1 GTSNPN, CDR2 SVGIG (reference sequence). Trimming removed 3 bases from V and 3 bases from J, with 9 bases in between. Profiling relied on immunoSEQ multiplex PCR, and the TCRdb table lists in-frame clones only, not all of them. The profile shows 20,000 to 30,000 clones, around 83% of them singletons. Study-wide results and caveats: Autoreactive clone sequences were missing from some blood memory CD4+ repertoires.

The chain recombines TRBV30 with TRBJ2-7, with D unresolved. The TCR was taken from a human donor with narcolepsy. Sequenced input: CD45RA- memory CD4+ T cells from PBMCs. CDR3 sequence (DNA): TGTGCCTGGAGGGGCAGGTTCTACGAGCAGTACTTC. Its translation: CAWRGRFYEQYF. Full variable domain (missing parts from reference TRBV30 and TRBJ2-7): SQTIHQWPATLVQPVGSPLSLECTVEGTSNPNLYWYRQAAGRGLQLLFYSVGIGQISSEVPQNLSASRPQDRQFILSSKKLLLSDSGFYLCAWRGRFYEQYFGPGTRLTVT.